This TCR beta chain was sequenced during a study of T-cell memory formation after mild COVID-19. This clonotype has only one observation. The V end was cut by 2 bases, the J end by 0 bases, with 14 bases between. Germline lookup yields CDR1 SGHRS and CDR2 YFSETQ. The CDR3 sequence is 17 residues long. TCRdb re-analysed the 5' RACE reads in MiXCR, keeping a single row per CDR3 protein. The table lists 580,000 or so distinct CDR3 sequences, 17% of them singletons, with less than 10% in the top ten. This TCR derives from an adult woman who had mild COVID-19 (a few samples of this study predate the infection). Cell type and time point are not known. The gene calls are TRBV5-1 and TRBJ2-2, with D perhaps TRBD1 or TRBD2 (5 bases each). The sequenced sample was PBMCs or a T cell subset sorted from them (not recorded which). The DNA for the CDR3 is TGCGCCAGCAGCTTCTTCAGGGACCTAACGAACACCGGGGAGCTGTTTTTT. This gives the protein CASSFFRDLTNTGELFF.